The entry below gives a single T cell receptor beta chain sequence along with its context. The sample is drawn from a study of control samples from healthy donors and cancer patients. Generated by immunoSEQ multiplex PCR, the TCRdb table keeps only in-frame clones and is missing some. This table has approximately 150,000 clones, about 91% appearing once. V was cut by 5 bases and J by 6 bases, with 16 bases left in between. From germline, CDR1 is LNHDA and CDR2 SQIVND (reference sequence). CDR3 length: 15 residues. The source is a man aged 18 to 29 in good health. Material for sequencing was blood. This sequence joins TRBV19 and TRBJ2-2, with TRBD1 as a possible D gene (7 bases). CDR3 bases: TGTGCCAGTAGTGCGCAGGGGGGTTTCGCCGGGGAGCTGTTTTTT. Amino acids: CASSAQGGFAGELFF.